These 23 T cell receptor beta chains were sequenced from one sample in a study of T cell repertoires in cytomegalovirus infection. TCRdb passed the reads through MiXCR, listing each CDR3 protein once. The sample consists of under 50,000 distinct CDR3 sequences, about a fifth of them appearing once. For these receptors, no antigen is known. Here the sequenced sample was CD8+ T cells from cultured PBMCs, taken from culture after CMV antigen stimulation. Source of these receptors: a human donor in good health (CMV status not recorded). Some clones in this sample may be carry-over from other donors' samples.

This clonotype was observed a few times. This chain joins TRBV6-5 and TRBJ1-1, with unresolved D. V was shortened by 2 bases and J by 1 base, with 8 bases between the two germline ends. The CDR3 has 14 amino acids. Germline V gene data show CDR1 as MNHEY and CDR2 as SVGAGI. This CDR3 reads CASSYGGKNTEAFF. The CDR3 DNA reads as TGTGCCAGCAGTTACGGAGGGAAGAACACTGAAGCTTTCTTT.

This clonotype showed up just a few times. V is TRBV28 and J is TRBJ2-5; D remains ambiguous. This CDR3 region has 10 residues. V was trimmed by 10 bases and J by 9 bases, leaving 12 bases between them. Germline CDR1 and CDR2: MDHEN and SYDVKM. CDR3 in DNA: TGTGCCACCAATGGGAAGGCCCAGTACTTC. It translates to CATNGKAQYF.

To note about this clonotype: One end of the junction does not line up with germline, which may come from a read error. V usage is TRBV6-5 and J usage is TRBJ2-2, with 16 bases that match TRBD2. The germline CDR1 and CDR2 sequences are MNHEY and SVGAGI. This CDR3 has 19 amino acids. The CDR3 is CDSSYSGTSGGENTGELFF. CDR3 nucleotide sequence: TGTGACAGCAGTTACTCAGGGACTAGCGGGGGGGAGAACACCGGGGAGCTGTTTTTT.

The genes are TRBV10-3 and TRBJ2-3; 8 bases line up with TRBD1. Per germline, CDR1 ENHRY and CDR2 SYGVKD. This CDR3 is built from 16 residues. Trimming took 8 bases from V and 2 from J; bases not matched to a gene: 12. The CDR3 here is CAIGLQGVSLTDTQYF. CDR3 in DNA: TGTGCCATCGGTTTACAGGGGGTTTCCCTCACAGATACGCAGTATTTT.

This clonotype was recorded a few times. CDR3 protein: CASSLVLIGTHYEQYF. The CDR3 DNA follows: TGTGCCAGCAGCTTAGTTTTAATCGGGACACATTACGAGCAGTACTTC. The rearrangement joins TRBV11-2 to TRBJ2-7; a possible D gene is TRBD1 (6 bases). Trimming pared 1 base from V and 4 bases from J, leaving 17 bases between. Germline V CDR1 and CDR2: SGHAT, FQNNGV. The CDR3 consists of 16 residues.

The chain employs TRBV6-5 and TRBJ1-2; no definite D call. CDR1 MNHEY and CDR2 SVGAGI come from the germline V gene. V lost 5 bases and J lost 3, with 16 bases in between. The CDR3 sequence is 15 residues long. CDR3 nucleotide sequence: TGTGCCAGCAGTCAGGAAGTTACGGGCTACTATGGCTACACCTTC. Protein: CASSQEVTGYYGYTF.

The gene calls are TRBV6-2 or TRBV6-3 and TRBJ2-5, with D possibly TRBD2 on 5 matching bases. CDR3 size: 17 residues. Trimming stripped 1 base from V and 1 base from J, with 16 bases between. Germline V gene sequence: CDR1 MNHEY, CDR2 SVGEGT. This CDR3 reads CASSYFPRGSGQETQYF. CDR3 in DNA: TGTGCCAGCAGTTACTTCCCCCGGGGAAGCGGCCAAGAGACCCAGTACTTC.

This clonotype was counted between two and nine times. The V call is TRBV4-3, the J call TRBJ2-7; TRBD2 matches at 7 bases. V lost 0 bases to trimming and J lost 5 bases; unmatched junction nucleotides: 13. Germline V gene sequence: CDR1 LGHNA, CDR2 YSLEER. The CDR3 is made up of 17 amino acids. CDR3 sequence: CASSQDPTGGSRNEQYF. The DNA for the CDR3 is TGCGCCAGCAGCCAAGATCCGACGGGCGGGAGTCGGAACGAGCAGTACTTC.

This clonotype was seen a handful of times. V gene TRBV6-1 combines with J gene TRBJ1-2; tentatively, D is TRBD1 (6 bases). The CDR3 sequence is 14 residues long. V was cut by 1 base and J by 6 bases, with 12 bases left in between. Germline V gene data show CDR1 as MNHNS and CDR2 as SASEGT. CDR3 coding DNA: TGTGCCAGCAGTGAAGTGAAGGGGGATGATGGCTACACCTTC. It is translated as CASSEVKGDDGYTF.

The chain has TRBV29-1 and TRBJ1-5; D unclear. The J call is uncertain, as TRBJ2-3 better fits the DNA end. From germline, CDR1 is SQVTM and CDR2 ANQGSEA. The CDR3 runs to 11 residues. The CDR3, as DNA: TGCAGCGTTGAAGAGGCGAGACGTCAGTATTTT. This translates into CSVEEARRQYF.

The V gene is TRBV7-8, the J gene TRBJ1-2; TRBD1 is a possible D gene (5 bases). This CDR3 is built from 14 residues. Germline V gene lookup returns CDR1 SGHVS and CDR2 FQNEAQ. Trimming stripped 5 bases from V and 4 bases from J, with 14 bases between. Here the CDR3 DNA reads TGTGCCAGCAGCCCCAGGGTGGACCGCTATGGCTACACCTTC. It is translated as CASSPRVDRYGYTF. Combining the CDR3 with reference TRBV7-8 and TRBJ1-2 gives the whole variable domain GAGVSQSPRYKVAKRGQDVALRCDPISGHVSLFWYQQALGQGPEFLTYFQNEAQLDKSGLPSDRFFAERPEGSVSTLKIQRTQQEDSAVYLCASSPRVDRYGYTFGSGTRLTVV.

In its sample, this clonotype was seen a few times. This chain joins TRBV7-9 and TRBJ1-2, with D possibly matching TRBD1 (5 bases). Trimming shortened V by 6 bases and J by 2 bases, and 13 bases separated the two germline ends. This CDR3 region has 14 residues. Germline values: CDR1 SEHNR, CDR2 FQNEAQ (reference sequence). DNA of the CDR3: TGTGCCAGCAGGGGGCGGCAGGAGAACTATGGCTACACCTTC. Its protein product is CASRGRQENYGYTF.

V and J are TRBV19 and TRBJ2-1; maybe TRBD1 (5 bases). V lost 1 base, J lost 0 bases, and 13 bases lay in between. The CDR3 covers 17 residues. Germline CDR1 is LNHDA and CDR2 is SQIVND (reference sequence). The CDR3 here is CASSIGPQGYSYNEQFF. The DNA of the CDR3 is TGTGCCAGTAGTATAGGCCCCCAGGGATACTCCTACAATGAGCAGTTCTTC.

This sequence joins TRBV6-1 and TRBJ2-5, with 8 bases that match TRBD1. Germline CDR1 and CDR2: MNHNS and SASEGT. The CDR3 length is 17 residues. V shed 4 bases and J 2 bases; nucleotides not matched to a gene: 12. The CDR3 sequence is CASSARTGMSRQETQYF. The CDR3 region has the DNA TGTGCCAGCAGTGCCAGGACAGGGATGTCGCGGCAAGAGACCCAGTACTTC.

This chain uses TRBV6-2 or TRBV6-3 with TRBJ2-5; possibly TRBD2 for D (6 bases). CDR3 length equals 14 residues. Germline assignment: CDR1 MNHEY and CDR2 SVGEGT. Trimming removed 8 bases from V and 5 bases from J, with 18 bases in between. CDR3 amino acids: CASEHVPGEETQYF. The CDR3, as DNA: TGTGCCAGCGAGCACGTGCCGGGAGAGGAGACCCAGTACTTC.

This clonotype occurred a few times. The chain combines TRBV27 with TRBJ2-1, with D perhaps assigned TRBD1 or TRBD2 (5 bases each). CDR3 length equals 16 residues. V was cut by 8 bases and J by 5 bases, with 22 bases left in between. CDR1 MNHEY and CDR2 SMNVEV come from the germline V gene (reference sequence). The CDR3 DNA follows: TGTGCCAGCGCCACCTTTGTGAGGGACGCCCACAATGAGCAGTTCTTC. Translation: CASATFVRDAHNEQFF.

This clonotype has more than one count but fewer than ten. V is TRBV6-2 or TRBV6-3 and J is TRBJ1-1; D may be TRBD1 (5 bases). V lost 0 bases to trimming and J lost 2 bases, with 10 bases between them. The CDR3 is 15 residues long. In germline, CDR1 is MNHEY, CDR2 SVGEGT. CDR3 bases: TGTGCCAGCAGTTACTCGGCAGGGCCTAACACTGAAGCTTTCTTT. Translating it yields CASSYSAGPNTEAFF.

This clonotype was observed a few times. The chain links TRBV7-2 to TRBJ2-5, with TRBD2 matching over 10 bases. V shed 2 bases, J shed 3 bases, and the junction held 6 bases outside the gene matches. The length of the CDR3 is 16 residues. Looked up from germline, CDR1 is SGHTA and CDR2 is FQGNSA. For the CDR3, the DNA is TGTGCCAGCAGCTTACGCTCGGGACTAGCGAAAGAGACCCAGTACTTC. As protein: CASSLRSGLAKETQYF.

This clonotype was counted ten times or more. The junction differs from germline at one of its ends, possibly a read error. The chain links TRBV6-2 or TRBV6-3 to TRBJ1-5; D is undetermined. The CDR3 extends over 15 amino acids. Germline V gene data show CDR1 as MNHEY and CDR2 as SVGEGT. The CDR3 is CATSREDYSNQPQHF. The CDR3 coding sequence is TGTGCCACCAGTAGGGAGGACTATAGCAATCAGCCCCAGCATTTT.

In its sample, this clonotype was seen a few times. This chain links TRBV2 with TRBJ2-7; D not certain. CDR1 and CDR2 from the germline V gene are SNHLY and FYNNEI. The CDR3 length is 15 residues. V lost 3 bases and J lost 0, with 12 bases in between. CDR3: CASSDPQLSSYEQYF. As DNA, the CDR3 is TGTGCCAGCAGTGACCCCCAATTGAGCTCCTACGAGCAGTACTTC.

The rearrangement joins TRBV12-3 or TRBV12-4 to TRBJ1-5; 7 nucleotides line up with TRBD1. J was trimmed by 1 base and V by 6 bases; bases with no gene match: 6. The CDR3 is 15 amino acids. CDR3 DNA: TGTGCCAGCAGCGAGACAGGGCGAAGCAATCAGCCCCAGCATTTT. It is translated as CASSETGRSNQPQHF.

Sample share makes this clonotype medium-sized (0.01 to 0.1%). This chain links TRBV6-5 with TRBJ2-1, with 14 positions matching TRBD2. Per germline, CDR1 MNHEY and CDR2 SVGAGI. There are 14 residues in the CDR3. The J segment lost 7 bases and the V segment lost 6 bases, leaving 2 bases of the junction unmatched. The CDR3, as DNA: TGTGCCAGCAGGTGGACTAGCGGGGGGAATGAGCAGTTCTTC. This encodes CASRWTSGGNEQFF.

The chain joins TRBV5-4 to TRBJ2-7; no reliable D call. The CDR3 is made up of 11 amino acids. V lost 4 bases to trimming and J lost 6 bases, with 8 bases between them. Germline values: CDR1 SGHNT, CDR2 YYREEE (reference sequence). In DNA form, the CDR3 reads TGTGCCAGCAGCACATCTAGCGAGCAGTACTTC. This encodes CASSTSSEQYF.